The rows below give T cell receptor beta chains drawn from one sample of a study of cytomegalovirus exposure and HLA in healthy donors. This table comes from immunoSEQ multiplex PCR, and its TCRdb copy is limited to in-frame clones, with some not included. The sample includes around 91,000 clones, around 59% seen only once; the top ten take roughly 2.5%. The specimen sequenced was PBMCs. Every receptor here comes from a human donor in good health. The CDR3 runs from the conserved cysteine through the conserved F or W. Each record gives: J gene, D gene, clone size, V gene, CDR3 DNA, CDR3 protein. A D gene is named only where the DNA matches it firmly. Some rows have no size entry. The others give once, few or many, or a class for an expanded clone.

J: TRBJ2-7; D: TRBD1; size: -; V: TRBV5-4; DNA: TGTGCCAGCAGCTCAAAGACAGGGGACTACGAGCAGTACTTC; CDR3: CASSSKTGDYEQYF
J: TRBJ1-2; D: -; size: few; V: TRBV9; DNA: TGTGCCAGCAGCCTCTATCCGGGACTGACTAACTATGGCTACACCTTC; CDR3: CASSLYPGLTNYGYTF
J: TRBJ2-1; D: -; size: -; V: TRBV7-9; DNA: TGTGCCAGCAGCCCACCGGGGGTCTACAATGAGCAGTTCTTC; CDR3: CASSPPGVYNEQFF
J: TRBJ1-1; D: -; size: -; V: TRBV6-1; DNA: TGTGCCAGCAGCAGAGGGGGGGCGAACACTGAAGCTTTCTTT; CDR3: CASSRGGANTEAFF
J: TRBJ1-1; D: -; size: -; V: TRBV7-9; DNA: TGTGCCACCTCGCCCCCCAGGAACACTGAAGCTTTCTTT; CDR3: CATSPPRNTEAFF
J: TRBJ2-2; D: TRBD2; size: -; V: TRBV6-6; DNA: TGTGCCAGCAGTGGGAATAGCGGGGGGGCGGTCGGGGAGCTGTTTTTT; CDR3: CASSGNSGGAVGELFF
J: TRBJ1-2; D: TRBD1; size: -; V: TRBV28; DNA: TGTGCCAGCAGTTTACATCGTGAGACAGGGGATCATGGCTACACCTTC; CDR3: CASSLHRETGDHGYTF
J: TRBJ1-2; D: -; size: -; V: TRBV2; DNA: TGTGCCAGCAGTGCTTCGGGGGATGGCTACACCTTC; CDR3: CASSASGDGYTF
J: TRBJ1-1; D: -; size: -; V: TRBV11-2; DNA: TGTGCCAGCAGCCCCATTCGAACGAGGAACACTGAAGCTTTCTTT; CDR3: CASSPIRTRNTEAFF
J: TRBJ1-1; D: -; size: -; V: TRBV2; DNA: TGTGCCAGCAGTGATGCGGGGGGTCGGGGAGCTTTCTTT; CDR3: CASSDAGGRGAFF
J: TRBJ1-2; D: -; size: -; V: TRBV9; DNA: TGTGCCAGCAGCCCTTCGGACGGGATCTATGGCTACACCTTC; CDR3: CASSPSDGIYGYTF
J: TRBJ2-5; D: -; size: -; V: TRBV5-1; DNA: TGCGCCAGCAGCTTGCCCAGGGTACAAGAGACCCAGTACTTC; CDR3: CASSLPRVQETQYF
J: TRBJ1-1; D: TRBD1; size: -; V: TRBV11-3; DNA: TGTGCCAGCAGCTTACGGACAGGGTCCGGGAACACTGAAGCTTTCTTT; CDR3: CASSLRTGSGNTEAFF